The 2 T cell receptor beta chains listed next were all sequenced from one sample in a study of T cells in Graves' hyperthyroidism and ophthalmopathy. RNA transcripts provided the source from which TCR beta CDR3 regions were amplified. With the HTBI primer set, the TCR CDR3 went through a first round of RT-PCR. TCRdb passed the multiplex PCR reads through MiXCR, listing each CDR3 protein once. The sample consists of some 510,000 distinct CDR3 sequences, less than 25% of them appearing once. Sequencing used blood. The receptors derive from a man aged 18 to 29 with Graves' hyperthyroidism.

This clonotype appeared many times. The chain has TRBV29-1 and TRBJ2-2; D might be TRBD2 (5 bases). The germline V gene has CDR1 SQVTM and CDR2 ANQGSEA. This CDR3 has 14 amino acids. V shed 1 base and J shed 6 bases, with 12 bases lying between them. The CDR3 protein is CSVEGGLAAGELFF. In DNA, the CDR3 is TGCAGCGTTGAAGGAGGACTTGCCGCCGGGGAGCTGTTTTTT.

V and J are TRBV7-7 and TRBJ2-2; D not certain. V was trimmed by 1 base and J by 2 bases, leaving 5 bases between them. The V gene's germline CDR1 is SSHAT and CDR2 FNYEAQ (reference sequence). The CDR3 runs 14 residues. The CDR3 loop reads CASSLVVNTGELFF. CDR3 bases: TGTGCCAGCAGCTTAGTAGTTAACACCGGGGAGCTGTTTTTT.